One sample yielded the 26 T cell receptor beta chains listed below, sequenced in a study of blood T cell repertoires in COVID-19. Method: immunoSEQ multiplex PCR; TCRdb's copy keeps in-frame clones and lacks some. The table lists more than 250,000 clones, over 75% of them singletons, with 1% in the top ten. Source material: peripheral blood. The receptors here all came from a man aged 45-65 years with active or convalescent COVID-19.

The chain combines TRBV2 with TRBJ2-2; D unclear. V was cut by 4 bases and J by 5 bases, with 11 bases left in between. In germline, CDR1 is SNHLY, CDR2 FYNNEI. The CDR3 loop spans 14 amino acids. The CDR3 region has the DNA TGTGCCAGCAGTGCCCTAGGAGTGACCGGGGAGCTGTTTTTT. This gives the protein CASSALGVTGELFF. Based on the CDR3 plus reference TRBV2 and TRBJ2-2, the full variable domain is EPEVTQTPSHQVTQMGQEVILRCVPISNHLYFYWYRQILGQKVEFLVSFYNNEISEKSEIFDDQFSVERPDGSNFTLKIRSTKLEDSAMYFCASSALGVTGELFFGEGSRLTVL.

The J gene is TRBJ1-1, the V gene TRBV5-1; 8 bases agree with TRBD1. V lost 0 bases and J lost 3; bases outside the gene matches: 1. CDR1 and CDR2 (germline): SGHRS, YFSETQ. This CDR3 contains 14 residues. This CDR3 reads CASSLDRGDTEAFF. As DNA, the CDR3 is TGCGCCAGCAGCTTGGACAGGGGGGACACTGAAGCTTTCTTT.

The chain uses TRBV12-2 and TRBJ1-2; the DNA was not used to check the table's D call, TRBD1. TRBV12-2 is marked as a pseudogene. This CDR3 comprises 18 residues. In nucleotides, the CDR3 is TGTGCAAGTCGCTTAGCGGGACGTTACAGGGATGCCAACTATGGCTACACCTTC. Protein: CASRLAGRYRDANYGYTF.

This chain uses TRBV4-2 with TRBJ2-6, with a possible D match to TRBD2 (6 bases). CDR1 and CDR2 (germline): LGHNA, YNFKEQ. V lost 6 bases and J lost 4, with 16 bases in between. The CDR3 is 16 residues long. CDR3 nucleotides: TGTGCCAGCAGGCACTGGGGGGTCGGCGGGGCCAACGTCCTGACTTTC. It translates to CASRHWGVGGANVLTF.

This clone was seen only a few times. The gene calls are TRBV19 and TRBJ1-1; 9 positions agree with TRBD1. This CDR3 spans 13 amino acids. Germline trimming cut 5 bases from V and 6 bases from J; bases unmatched to any gene: 4. Germline V lookup: CDR1 LNHDA, CDR2 SQIVND (reference sequence). The CDR3 loop is CASSRDRESEAFF. The CDR3 nucleotides are TGTGCCAGTAGTCGGGACAGGGAATCTGAAGCTTTCTTT.

The CDR3 reads CASSSDGGLQETQYF. DNA of the CDR3: TGCGCCAGCAGCTCAGATGGGGGCCTCCAAGAGACCCAGTACTTC. The rearrangement joins TRBV5-1 to TRBJ2-5, with D perhaps matching TRBD1 (6 bases). With 3 bases removed from V and 1 base from J, the gap between germline ends came to 13 bases. The CDR3 is 15 residues long. CDR1 and CDR2 (germline): SGHRS, YFSETQ.

This rearrangement joins TRBV9 to TRBJ1-2; 7 nucleotides agree with TRBD1. V shed 4 bases and J 4 bases; nucleotides not matched to a gene: 4. Germline V gives CDR1 SGDLS, CDR2 YYNGEE. This CDR3 contains 13 residues. The CDR3 protein is CASSLRTGYGYTF. The CDR3 nucleotides read TGTGCCAGCAGCCTGAGGACAGGCTATGGCTACACCTTC. Full variable domain (remainder filled in from reference TRBV9 and TRBJ1-2): DSGVTQTPKHLITATGQRVTLRCSPRSGDLSVYWYQQSLDQGLQFLIQYYNGEERAKGNILERFSAQQFPDLHSELNLSSLELGDSALYFCASSLRTGYGYTFGSGTRLTVV.

CDR3 sequence reads: CASSLAMQETQYF. In DNA, the CDR3 is TGTGCCAGCAGCTTGGCCATGCAAGAGACCCAGTACTTC. The genes are TRBV5-6 and TRBJ2-5, with D uncertain. Germline CDR1 is SGHDT and CDR2 is YYEEEE. The CDR3 length is 13 residues. V lost 0 bases and J lost 2, with 5 bases in between. Together with reference TRBV5-6 and TRBJ2-5, the CDR3 gives the full variable domain: DAGVTQSPTHLIKTRGQQVTLRCSPKSGHDTVSWYQQALGQGPQFIFQYYEEEERQRGNFPDRFSGHQFPNYSSELNVNALLLGDSALYLCASSLAMQETQYFGPGTRLLVL.

The chain joins TRBV7-2 to TRBJ1-3; no clear D. V gave up 2 bases and J gave up 3 bases, with 5 bases separating them. This CDR3 region has 13 residues. CDR1 and CDR2 (germline): SGHTA, FQGNSA. CDR3 region: CASSLSDGNTIYF. For the CDR3, the DNA is TGTGCCAGCAGCTTATCAGATGGAAACACCATATATTTT. Full variable domain (missing parts from reference TRBV7-2 and TRBJ1-3): GAGVSQSPSNKVTEKGKDVELRCDPISGHTALYWYRQSLGQGLEFLIYFQGNSAPDKSGLPSDRFSAERTGGSVSTLTIQRTQQEDSAVYLCASSLSDGNTIYFGEGSWLTVV.

This clone showed up just a few times. The chain carries TRBV2 and TRBJ1-1, with D possibly TRBD1 on 6 matching bases. V lost 7 bases, J lost 1 base, and 13 bases lay in between. Germline loops: CDR1 SNHLY, CDR2 FYNNEI. This CDR3 is 14 amino acids long. The CDR3 sequence is CASMGDIRNTEAFF. CDR3 nucleotide sequence: TGTGCCAGCATGGGGGACATAAGGAACACTGAAGCTTTCTTT.

The chain couples TRBV2 to TRBJ1-6; 10 bases are shared with TRBD1. With 6 bases clipped from V and 8 bases from J, the junction kept 7 bases outside the gene matches. This CDR3 region has 15 residues. CDR1 and CDR2 from the germline V gene are SNHLY and FYNNEI. The CDR3 DNA sequence: TGTGCCAGCAGGCCCCCGGGACAGGGGTATTCACCCCTCCACTTT. Translated: CASRPPGQGYSPLHF.

V usage is TRBV7-3 and J usage is TRBJ2-1, with D maybe TRBD1 (5 bases). Germline CDR1 SGHTA, CDR2 FQGTGA. Deletions cut 3 bases from V and 3 bases from J, with 9 bases between. This CDR3 has 14 amino acids. The CDR3 loop reads CASSFAGNYNEQFF. DNA of the CDR3: TGTGCCAGCAGCTTTGCAGGGAACTACAATGAGCAGTTCTTC.

CDR3 bases: TGTGCCTGGAGTGTATCGGGCTATGGCTACACCTTC. This gives the protein CAWSVSGYGYTF. The chain uses TRBV30 and TRBJ1-2; D is unresolved. Germline V gives CDR1 GTSNPN, CDR2 SVGIG (reference sequence). The V end lost 0 bases, the J end lost 4 bases, and 6 bases lay between the germline ends. This CDR3 region has 12 residues.

The genes are TRBV6-2 or TRBV6-3 and TRBJ2-1; tentatively, D is TRBD1 (5 bases). Trimming stripped 6 bases from V and 1 base from J, with 10 bases between. CDR3 length: 14 residues. Germline CDR1 and CDR2: MNHEY and SVGEGT. CDR3 region: CASSPTDSYNEQFF. CDR3 nucleotide sequence: TGTGCCAGCAGCCCGACAGATTCCTACAATGAGCAGTTCTTC.

The rearrangement uses TRBV28 and TRBJ1-3; 7 positions agree with TRBD1. The trim removed 5 bases at V and 0 bases at J, leaving 7 bases unmatched. CDR1 and CDR2 from the germline V gene are MDHEN and SYDVKM. The CDR3 sequence is 16 residues long. CDR3 DNA: TGTGCCAGCAGTGCGGGACAGTTTAACTCTGGAAACACCATATATTTT. Translation gives CASSAGQFNSGNTIYF.

CDR3 loop: CASSLGRDSEAFF. The CDR3, as DNA: TGTGCCAGCAGCTTAGGGCGGGACAGTGAAGCTTTCTTT. The genes are TRBV7-9 and TRBJ1-1, with TRBD1 matching over 7 bases. Per germline, CDR1 SEHNR and CDR2 FQNEAQ (reference sequence). V lost 1 base and J lost 7; bases outside the gene matches: 3. The CDR3 sequence is 13 residues long.

The genes are TRBV14 and TRBJ1-1, with D maybe TRBD1 (6 bases). The V end was cut by 0 bases, the J end by 13 bases, with 12 bases between. The CDR3 has 12 amino acids. Germline CDR1 reads SGHDN; CDR2 reads FVKESK. CDR3: CASSQDRGSRFF. In DNA, the CDR3 is TGTGCCAGCAGCCAAGATAGGGGGTCGCGTTTCTTT.

The rearrangement uses TRBV6-1 and TRBJ1-1; 9 bases align to TRBD1. Germline CDR1 MNHNS, CDR2 SASEGT. Trimming cost V 3 bases and J 5 bases; bases outside gene matches: 10. The CDR3 has 16 amino acids. The CDR3 region is CASSDLQGARGTEAFF. For the CDR3, the DNA is TGTGCCAGCAGTGACCTACAGGGGGCGAGGGGAACTGAAGCTTTCTTT.

The chain combines TRBV7-6 with TRBJ2-7; the match to TRBD1 covers 7 bases. Losses at the gene ends were 2 bases for V and 4 bases for J; bases not matched to a gene: 5. Germline CDR1 is SGHVS and CDR2 is FNYEAQ. CDR3 length: 14 amino acids. In nucleotides, the CDR3 is TGTGCCAGCAGCTTATCGCAGGGGGAGTACGAGCAGTACTTC. Its translation is CASSLSQGEYEQYF. Combining the CDR3 with reference TRBV7-6 and TRBJ2-7 gives the whole variable domain GAGVSQSPRYKVTKRGQDVALRCDPISGHVSLYWYRQALGQGPEFLTYFNYEAQQDKSGLPNDRFSAERPEGSISTLTIQRTEQRDSAMYRCASSLSQGEYEQYFGPGTRLTVT.

The rearrangement links TRBV5-6 to TRBJ1-5; no definite D call. The V end was cut by 3 bases, the J end by 0 bases, with 7 bases between. The CDR3 loop spans 14 amino acids. CDR1 is SGHDT and CDR2 is YYEEEE in the germline V gene. CDR3 loop: CASSSQYSNQPQHF. CDR3 in DNA: TGTGCCAGCAGCTCTCAGTATAGCAATCAGCCCCAGCATTTT.

The gene calls are TRBV3-1 (or the pseudogene TRBV3-2) and TRBJ2-5, with D perhaps TRBD2 (5 bases). The V gene's germline CDR1 is LGHDT and CDR2 YNNKEL (reference sequence). The CDR3 is made up of 16 amino acids. V lost 4 bases to trimming and J lost 1 base, with 16 bases between them. DNA of the CDR3: TGTGCCAGCAGCCCCCACTACCGGGGATCCCAAGAGACCCAGTACTTC. It codes for CASSPHYRGSQETQYF.

This clone appeared a single time. The CDR3 DNA reads as TGCGCCAGCAGCCCCCCACTAGCCAAAAACATTCAGTACTTC. Its protein product is CASSPPLAKNIQYF. The J gene is TRBJ2-4, the V gene TRBV4-1; D gene uncertain. V lost 4 bases, J lost 0 bases, and 7 bases lay in between. The CDR3 loop spans 14 amino acids. CDR1 and CDR2 from the germline V gene are MGHRA and YSYEKL.

The gene calls are TRBV6-5 and TRBJ2-2, with D perhaps TRBD2 (5 bases). The CDR3 is made up of 16 amino acids. Germline CDR1 MNHEY, CDR2 SVGAGI. V lost 0 bases and J lost 4, with 12 bases in between. The CDR3 loop reads CASSYSPGSRTGELFF. The CDR3, as DNA: TGTGCCAGCAGTTACTCGCCGGGGAGTCGCACCGGGGAGCTGTTTTTT.

V is TRBV19 and J is TRBJ1-3; TRBD1 might be the D (6 bases). The CDR3 loop spans 13 amino acids. Germline CDR1 reads LNHDA; CDR2 reads SQIVND (reference sequence). V shed 8 bases and J shed 4 bases, with 12 bases lying between them. DNA for the CDR3: TGTGCCAGTGGACAGTTCTCGGGAAACACCATATATTTT. Its protein product is CASGQFSGNTIYF.

V and J are TRBV24-1 and TRBJ1-1; D may be TRBD1 (6 bases). This CDR3 region has 15 residues. The germline V and J ends were trimmed by 4 bases and 0 bases, with 11 bases remaining between them. Germline CDR1 and CDR2: KGHDR and SFDVKD. Here the CDR3 reads CATSDGGGMNTEAFF. The CDR3 nucleotides are TGTGCCACCAGTGACGGGGGGGGCATGAACACTGAAGCTTTCTTT.

This rearrangement joins TRBV5-1 to TRBJ1-1; 11 nucleotides line up with TRBD1. The V gene end was trimmed by 5 bases and the J gene end by 3 bases; junction bases not matched to a gene: 3. The CDR3 sequence is 14 residues long. Germline V gene sequence: CDR1 SGHRS, CDR2 YFSETQ. CDR3 bases: TGCGCCAGCAGTGGACAGGGGGCATACACTGAAGCTTTCTTT. This translates into CASSGQGAYTEAFF.